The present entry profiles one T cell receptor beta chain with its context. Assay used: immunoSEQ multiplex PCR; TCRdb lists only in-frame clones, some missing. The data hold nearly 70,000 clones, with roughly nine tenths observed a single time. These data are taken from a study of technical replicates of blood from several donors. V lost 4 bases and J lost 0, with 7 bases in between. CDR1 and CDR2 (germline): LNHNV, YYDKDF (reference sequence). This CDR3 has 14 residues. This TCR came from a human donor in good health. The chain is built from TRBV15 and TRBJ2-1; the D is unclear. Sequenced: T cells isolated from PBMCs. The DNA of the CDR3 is TGTGCCACCAGCATAAGGAGCTCCTACAATGAGCAGTTCTTC. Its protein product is CATSIRSSYNEQFF.